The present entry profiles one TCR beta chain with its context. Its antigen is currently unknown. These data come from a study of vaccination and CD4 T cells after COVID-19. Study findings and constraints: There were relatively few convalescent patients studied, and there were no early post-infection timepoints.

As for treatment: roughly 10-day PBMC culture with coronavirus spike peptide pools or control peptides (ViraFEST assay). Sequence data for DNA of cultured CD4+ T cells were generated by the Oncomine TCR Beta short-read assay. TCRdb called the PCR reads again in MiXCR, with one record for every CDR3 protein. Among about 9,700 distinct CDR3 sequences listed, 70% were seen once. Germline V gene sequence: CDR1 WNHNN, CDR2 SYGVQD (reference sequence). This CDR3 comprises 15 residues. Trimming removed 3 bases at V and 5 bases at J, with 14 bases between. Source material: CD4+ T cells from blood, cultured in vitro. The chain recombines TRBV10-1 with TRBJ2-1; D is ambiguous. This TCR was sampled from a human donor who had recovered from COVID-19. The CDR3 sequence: CASSDLLGGDNEQFF. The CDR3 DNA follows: TGCGCCAGCAGTGATTTATTAGGCGGAGACAATGAGCAGTTCTTC.